The sequence of this T cell receptor beta chain was determined in a study of long-term antiretroviral therapy in people with HIV. Germline lookup yields CDR1 MDHEN and CDR2 SYDVKM. V was pared by 3 bases and J by 4 bases, with 12 bases between. This CDR3 region has 14 residues. An immunoSEQ assay, version v3.0, was performed at survey level. Sequencing was performed with immunoSEQ multiplex PCR; in TCRdb, only in-frame clones are kept and a portion is missing. The table includes approximately 23,000 clones, 86% detected once. The sequencing here drew on unsorted PBMCs, taken roughly 2.6 years after starting antiretroviral therapy. This TCR was sampled from a man aged 40-49 years with HIV. The V call is TRBV28, the J call TRBJ2-5, with TRBD2 as a possible D gene (6 bases). The CDR3 nucleotides read TGTGCCAGCAGTTTGACTAGGGCGCGAGAGACCCAGTACTTC. Its translation: CASSLTRARETQYF.